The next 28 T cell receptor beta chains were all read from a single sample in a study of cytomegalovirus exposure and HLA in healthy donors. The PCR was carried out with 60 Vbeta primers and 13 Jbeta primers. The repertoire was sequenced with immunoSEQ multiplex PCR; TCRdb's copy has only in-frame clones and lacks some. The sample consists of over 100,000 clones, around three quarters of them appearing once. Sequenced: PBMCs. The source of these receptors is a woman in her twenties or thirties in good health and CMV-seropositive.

CDR3 residues: CASSYRGPGANVLTF. The CDR3 DNA is TGTGCCAGCAGTTACAGGGGTCCAGGGGCCAACGTCCTGACTTTC. The gene calls are TRBV6-5 and TRBJ2-6, with a tentative D call TRBD1 (5 bases). The V end was cut by 2 bases, the J end by 4 bases, with 9 bases between. Germline loops: CDR1 MNHEY, CDR2 SVGAGI. CDR3 length: 15 amino acids.

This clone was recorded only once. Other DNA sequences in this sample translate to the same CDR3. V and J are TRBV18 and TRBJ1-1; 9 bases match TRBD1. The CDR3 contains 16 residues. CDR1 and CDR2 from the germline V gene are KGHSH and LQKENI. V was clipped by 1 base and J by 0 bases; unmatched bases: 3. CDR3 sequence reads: CASSPRGQGMNTEAFF. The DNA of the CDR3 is TGTGCCAGCTCACCACGGGGACAGGGAATGAACACTGAAGCTTTCTTT.

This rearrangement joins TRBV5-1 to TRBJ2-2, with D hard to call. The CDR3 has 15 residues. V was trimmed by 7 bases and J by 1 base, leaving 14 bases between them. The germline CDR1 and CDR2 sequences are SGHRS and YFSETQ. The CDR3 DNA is TGCGCCAGCCAGCGTGCGGTCGGGAACACCGGGGAGCTGTTTTTT. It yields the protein CASQRAVGNTGELFF.

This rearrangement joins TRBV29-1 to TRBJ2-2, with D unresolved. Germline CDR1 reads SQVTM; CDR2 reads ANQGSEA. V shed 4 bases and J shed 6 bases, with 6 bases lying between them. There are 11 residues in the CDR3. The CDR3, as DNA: TGCAGCGTTGTAGTTGCCGGGGAGCTGTTTTTT. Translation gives CSVVVAGELFF.

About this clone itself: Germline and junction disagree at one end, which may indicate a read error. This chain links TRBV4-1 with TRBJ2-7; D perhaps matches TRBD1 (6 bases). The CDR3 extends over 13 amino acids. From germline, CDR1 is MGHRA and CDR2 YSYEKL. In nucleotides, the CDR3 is TGCGTCAGCAGCACCGGGACAACCTCCGAGCAGTACTTC. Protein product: CVSSTGTTSEQYF.

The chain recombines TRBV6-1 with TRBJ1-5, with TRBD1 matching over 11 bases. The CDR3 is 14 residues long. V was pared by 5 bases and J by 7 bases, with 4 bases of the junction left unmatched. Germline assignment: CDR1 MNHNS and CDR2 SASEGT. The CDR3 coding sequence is TGTGCCAGCAGTTTGGGACAGGGGGGACAGCCCCAGCATTTT. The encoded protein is CASSLGQGGQPQHF.

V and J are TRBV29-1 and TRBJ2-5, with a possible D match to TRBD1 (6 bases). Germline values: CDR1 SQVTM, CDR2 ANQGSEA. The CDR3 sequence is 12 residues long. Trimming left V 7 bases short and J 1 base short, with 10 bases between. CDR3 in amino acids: CSARDIQETQYF. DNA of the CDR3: TGCAGCGCAAGGGACATCCAAGAGACCCAGTACTTC.

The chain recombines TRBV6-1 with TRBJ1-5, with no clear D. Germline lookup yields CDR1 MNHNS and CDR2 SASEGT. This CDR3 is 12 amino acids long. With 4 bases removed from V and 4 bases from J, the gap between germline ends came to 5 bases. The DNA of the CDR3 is TGTGCCAGCAGTGTCCGGAATCAGCCCCAGCATTTT. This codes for CASSVRNQPQHF.

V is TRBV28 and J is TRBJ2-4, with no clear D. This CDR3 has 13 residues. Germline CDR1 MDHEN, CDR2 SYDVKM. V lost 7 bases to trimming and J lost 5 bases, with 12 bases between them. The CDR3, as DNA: TGTGCCAGCAATAGCCCCCTTCAAAACATTCAGTACTTC. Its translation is CASNSPLQNIQYF.

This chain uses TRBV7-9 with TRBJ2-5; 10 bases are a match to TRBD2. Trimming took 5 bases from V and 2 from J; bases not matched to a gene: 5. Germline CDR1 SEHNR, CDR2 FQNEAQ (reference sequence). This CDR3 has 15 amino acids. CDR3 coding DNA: TGTGCCAGCAGCGGAGGAGCGGGGGGGCAAGAGACCCAGTACTTC. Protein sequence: CASSGGAGGQETQYF.

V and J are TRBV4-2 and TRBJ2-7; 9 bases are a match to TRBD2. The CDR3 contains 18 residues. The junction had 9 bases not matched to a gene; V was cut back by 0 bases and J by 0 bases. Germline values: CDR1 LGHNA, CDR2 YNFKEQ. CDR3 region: CASSQDGASGAYSYEQYF. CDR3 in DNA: TGTGCCAGCAGCCAAGATGGGGCTAGCGGGGCCTACTCCTACGAGCAGTACTTC.

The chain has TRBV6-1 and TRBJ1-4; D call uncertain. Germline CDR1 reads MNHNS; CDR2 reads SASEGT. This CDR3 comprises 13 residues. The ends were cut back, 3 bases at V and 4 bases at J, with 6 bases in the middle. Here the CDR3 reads CASSDRFNEKLFF. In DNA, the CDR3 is TGTGCCAGCAGTGACAGATTTAATGAAAAACTGTTTTTT.

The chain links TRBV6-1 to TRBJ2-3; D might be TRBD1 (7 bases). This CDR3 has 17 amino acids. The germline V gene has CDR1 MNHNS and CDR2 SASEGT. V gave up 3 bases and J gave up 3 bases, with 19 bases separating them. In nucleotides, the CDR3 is TGTGCCAGCAGTGACCCCGACAGGGTAGGAGGGACAGATACGCAGTATTTT. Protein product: CASSDPDRVGGTDTQYF.

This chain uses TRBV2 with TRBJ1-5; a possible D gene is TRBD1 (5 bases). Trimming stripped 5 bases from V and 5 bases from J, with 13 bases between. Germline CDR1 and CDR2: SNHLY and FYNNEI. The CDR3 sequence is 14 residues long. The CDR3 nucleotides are TGTGCCAGCAGTAGAACAGGTTTATATCAGCCCCAGCATTTT. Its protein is CASSRTGLYQPQHF.

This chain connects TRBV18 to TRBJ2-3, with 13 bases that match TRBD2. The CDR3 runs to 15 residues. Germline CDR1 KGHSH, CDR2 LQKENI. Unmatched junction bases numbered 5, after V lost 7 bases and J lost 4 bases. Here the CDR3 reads CASFPTSGGADTQYF. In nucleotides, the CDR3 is TGTGCCAGCTTCCCCACTAGCGGGGGGGCAGATACGCAGTATTTT. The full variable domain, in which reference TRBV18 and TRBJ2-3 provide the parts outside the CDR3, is NAGVMQNPRHLVRRRGQEARLRCSPMKGHSHVYWYRQLPEEGLKFMVYLQKENIIDESGMPKERFSAEFPKEGPSILRIQQVVRGDSAAYFCASFPTSGGADTQYFGPGTRLTVL.

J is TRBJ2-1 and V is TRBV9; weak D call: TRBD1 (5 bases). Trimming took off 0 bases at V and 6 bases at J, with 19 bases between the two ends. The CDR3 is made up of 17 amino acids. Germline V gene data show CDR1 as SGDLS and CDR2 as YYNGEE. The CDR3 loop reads CASSVVVRRGPGNEQFF. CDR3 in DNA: TGTGCCAGCAGCGTAGTCGTAAGAAGGGGCCCCGGCAATGAGCAGTTCTTC.

Written as DNA, the CDR3 is TGTGCCAGCAGCCCTAGCGGACTAACCGGCACTGAAGCTTTCTTT. Translated: CASSPSGLTGTEAFF. The chain recombines TRBV7-3 with TRBJ1-1, with D uncertain. Trimming took 5 bases from V and 4 from J, leaving 17 bases between them. CDR3 length equals 15 residues. The germline V gene has CDR1 SGHTA and CDR2 FQGTGA.

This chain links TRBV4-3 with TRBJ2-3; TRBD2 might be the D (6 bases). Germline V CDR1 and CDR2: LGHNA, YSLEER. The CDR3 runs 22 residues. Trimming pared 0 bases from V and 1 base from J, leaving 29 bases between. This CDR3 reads CASSQDSGARYIPILGTDTQYF. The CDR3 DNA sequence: TGCGCCAGCAGCCAAGACTCGGGAGCCCGATATATCCCAATCCTGGGCACAGATACGCAGTATTTT.

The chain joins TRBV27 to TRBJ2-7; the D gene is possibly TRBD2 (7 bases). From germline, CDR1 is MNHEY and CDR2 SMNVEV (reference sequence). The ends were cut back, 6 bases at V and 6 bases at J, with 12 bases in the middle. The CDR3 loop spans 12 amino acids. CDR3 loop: CASRHREGEQYF. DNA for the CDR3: TGTGCCAGCAGACACAGGGAGGGCGAGCAGTACTTC.

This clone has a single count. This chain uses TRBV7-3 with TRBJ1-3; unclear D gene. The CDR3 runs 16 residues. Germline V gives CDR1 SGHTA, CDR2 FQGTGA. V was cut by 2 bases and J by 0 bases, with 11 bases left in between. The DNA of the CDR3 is TGTGCCAGCAGCTTAGGGCAGCCGAGCTCTGGAAACACCATATATTTT. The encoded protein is CASSLGQPSSGNTIYF.

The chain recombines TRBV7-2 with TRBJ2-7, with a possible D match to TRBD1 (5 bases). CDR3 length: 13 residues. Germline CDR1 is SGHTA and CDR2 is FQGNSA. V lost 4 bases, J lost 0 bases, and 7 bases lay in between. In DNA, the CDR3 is TGTGCCAGCAGCTCCGACAGCTCCTACGAGCAGTACTTC. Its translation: CASSSDSSYEQYF.

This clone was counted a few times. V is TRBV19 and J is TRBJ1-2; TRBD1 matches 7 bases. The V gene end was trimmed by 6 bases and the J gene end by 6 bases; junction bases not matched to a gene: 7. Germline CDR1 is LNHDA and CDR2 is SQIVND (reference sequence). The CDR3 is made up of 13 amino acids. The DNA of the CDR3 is TGTGCCAGTAGCAAAGACAGGGCCCATGGCTACACCTTC. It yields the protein CASSKDRAHGYTF.

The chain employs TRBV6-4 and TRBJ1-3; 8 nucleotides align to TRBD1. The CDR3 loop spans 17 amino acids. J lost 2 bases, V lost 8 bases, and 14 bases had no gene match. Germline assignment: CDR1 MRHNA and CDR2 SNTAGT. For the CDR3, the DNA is TGTGCCAGCCGGGAAGGGGGCCAGGGGGCAACTGGAAACACCATATATTTT. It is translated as CASREGGQGATGNTIYF.

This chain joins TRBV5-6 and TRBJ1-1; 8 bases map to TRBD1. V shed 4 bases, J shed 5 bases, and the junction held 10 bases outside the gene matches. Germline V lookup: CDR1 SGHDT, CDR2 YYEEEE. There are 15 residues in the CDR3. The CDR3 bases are TGTGCCAGCAGCATACGACAGGGGCGGGGGACTGAAGCTTTCTTT. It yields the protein CASSIRQGRGTEAFF.

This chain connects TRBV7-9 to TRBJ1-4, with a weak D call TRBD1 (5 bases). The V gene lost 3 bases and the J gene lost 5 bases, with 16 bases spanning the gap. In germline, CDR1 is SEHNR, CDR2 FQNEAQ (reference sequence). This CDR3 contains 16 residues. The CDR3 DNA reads TGTGCCAGCAGCTTCATCACCGCAGGGCAAAATGAAAAACTGTTTTTT. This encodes CASSFITAGQNEKLFF.

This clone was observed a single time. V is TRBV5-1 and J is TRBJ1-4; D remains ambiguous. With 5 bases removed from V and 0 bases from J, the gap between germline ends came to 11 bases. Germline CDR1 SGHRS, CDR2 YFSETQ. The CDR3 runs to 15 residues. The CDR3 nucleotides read TGCGCCAGCAGGGGAGGTCTCGCAACTAATGAAAAACTGTTTTTT. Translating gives CASRGGLATNEKLFF.

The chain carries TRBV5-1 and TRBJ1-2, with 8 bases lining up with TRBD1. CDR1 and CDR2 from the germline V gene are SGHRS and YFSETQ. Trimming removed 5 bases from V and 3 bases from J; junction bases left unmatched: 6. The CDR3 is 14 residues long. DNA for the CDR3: TGCGCCAGCAGAACCGGGACAGGCGACTATGGCTACACCTTC. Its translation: CASRTGTGDYGYTF.

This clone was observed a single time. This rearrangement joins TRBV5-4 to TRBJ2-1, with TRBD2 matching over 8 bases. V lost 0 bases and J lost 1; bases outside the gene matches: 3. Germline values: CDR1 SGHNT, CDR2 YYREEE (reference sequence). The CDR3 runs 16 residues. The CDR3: CASSLGGTSSYNEQFF. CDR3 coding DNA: TGTGCCAGCAGCTTGGGGGGGACTAGTTCCTACAATGAGCAGTTCTTC.